This T cell receptor beta chain comes out of a study of CD8 T cells in Susac syndrome. Looking at the study overall: Patients with Susac syndrome were, at the time of blood collection, therapy-naive, maintained on corticosteroids, or maintained on intravenous immunoglobulin alone.

A single count supports this clonotype. Roughly 0.5 to 1 ug RNA was reverse transcribed with random hexamers. TCRdb re-called the immunoSEQ multiplex PCR reads with MiXCR, one entry per CDR3 protein. The table includes about 130,000 distinct CDR3 sequences, over 90% detected once. This TCR was recovered from a human donor with Susac syndrome. Sequenced sample: CD8+ T cells from PBMCs.

The CDR3 DNA follows: TGCAGCGTTTCACCGGGACTAGCGTCCATGAATGAGCAGTTCTTC. It translates to CSVSPGLASMNEQFF. The rearrangement links TRBV29-1 to TRBJ2-1, with 10 bases matching TRBD2. There are 15 residues in the CDR3. Germline CDR1 and CDR2: SQVTM and ANQGSEA. Trimming cost V 5 bases and J 7 bases; bases outside gene matches: 11.